The 8 T cell receptor beta chains in this list originate from one sample, sequenced in a study of shared clonotypes between healthy human individuals. Clones were sequenced by immunoSEQ multiplex PCR, and TCRdb holds only the in-frame ones, with some missing. The sample contains about 980,000 clones, approximately 80% of which appear only once. Source material: memory CD4+ T cells sorted from blood. Subset noted: CD45RA-negative fraction. These receptors all stem from a man younger than 30 in good health.

The chain joins TRBV5-6 to TRBJ2-4, with 7 nucleotides matching TRBD1. Losses at the gene ends were 0 bases for V and 5 bases for J; bases not matched to a gene: 11. The V gene's germline CDR1 is SGHDT and CDR2 YYEEEE. This CDR3 has 17 residues. This chain's CDR3 is CASSLASVFGTENIQYF. CDR3 sequence (DNA): TGTGCCAGCAGCTTGGCCTCGGTCTTCGGGACAGAAAACATTCAGTACTTC.

In DNA, the CDR3 is TGCGCCAGCAGCCAAGGTCGACAGGGGATGAGGACCGGGGAGCTGTTTTTT. Protein product: CASSQGRQGMRTGELFF. The chain couples TRBV4-3 to TRBJ2-2, with TRBD1 matching over 8 bases. Germline CDR1 and CDR2: LGHNA and YSLEER. The CDR3 is made up of 17 amino acids. Trimming removed 1 base from V and 5 bases from J; junction bases left unmatched: 9.

This clone was seen once. The chain joins TRBV6-4 to TRBJ2-6, with 8 bases matching TRBD2. Trimming cost V 6 bases and J 1 base; bases outside gene matches: 5. The CDR3 length is 16 residues. The germline CDR1 and CDR2 sequences are MRHNA and SNTAGT. The CDR3 coding sequence is TGTGCCAGCAGCGGGACTAGATTATCTGGGGCCAACGTCCTGACTTTC. Its protein is CASSGTRLSGANVLTF.

The V gene is TRBV5-1, the J gene TRBJ2-1; 9 positions match TRBD2. V dropped 7 bases and J dropped 9; count of bases not matched to a gene: 14. This CDR3 spans 15 amino acids. Germline V gene lookup returns CDR1 SGHRS and CDR2 YFSETQ. The CDR3 loop reads CASRGSAGGPGEQFF. CDR3 coding DNA: TGCGCCAGCCGGGGGTCGGCGGGAGGGCCAGGTGAGCAGTTCTTC.

The rearrangement links TRBV28 to TRBJ2-7; the D is unclear. The CDR3 loop spans 14 amino acids. V dropped 6 bases and J dropped 6 bases, with 18 bases sitting between them. CDR1 and CDR2 from the germline V gene are MDHEN and SYDVKM. In nucleotides, the CDR3 is TGTGCCAGCAGCTCCCTCGGCCAAGGCGGCGAGCAGTACTTC. This sequence encodes CASSSLGQGGEQYF.

In this sample, this clone turned up a few times. The chain links TRBV2 to TRBJ1-1; 9 bases agree with TRBD1. Trimming removed 8 bases from V and 4 bases from J; junction bases left unmatched: 8. Germline V gene sequence: CDR1 SNHLY, CDR2 FYNNEI. The CDR3 length is 14 residues. CDR3 sequence (DNA): TGTGCCAGCTCCAAGGACAGGGGTGGCACTGAAGCTTTCTTT. Translation gives CASSKDRGGTEAFF. Supplemented by reference TRBV2 and TRBJ1-1, the full variable domain reads EPEVTQTPSHQVTQMGQEVILRCVPISNHLYFYWYRQILGQKVEFLVSFYNNEISEKSEIFDDQFSVERPDGSNFTLKIRSTKLEDSAMYFCASSKDRGGTEAFFGQGTRLTVV.

A note on this clone: The sample carries other DNA sequences with the same CDR3. The rearrangement links TRBV19 to TRBJ2-3; 9 bases fit TRBD1. The ends lost 5 bases at V and 3 bases at J; junction bases unmatched: 3. Germline-derived CDR1 and CDR2 are LNHDA and SQIVND (reference sequence). There are 14 residues in the CDR3. The chain's CDR3 is CASSLGTGTDTQYF. In nucleotides, the CDR3 is TGTGCCAGTAGTTTGGGGACAGGGACAGATACGCAGTATTTT.

The chain combines TRBV5-5 with TRBJ2-1, with a weak D call TRBD2 (5 bases). The CDR3 is 18 residues long. The V gene's germline CDR1 is SGHKS and CDR2 YYEKEE (reference sequence). The ends were cut back, 5 bases at V and 3 bases at J, with 24 bases in the middle. CDR3 nucleotides: TGTGCCAGCAGGTTAGGGCTAGCTACCGGAGGCGGCTACAATGAGCAGTTCTTC. Translating gives CASRLGLATGGGYNEQFF.